Each of the 10 T cell receptor beta chains below was sequenced from the same sample in a study of a mutant IDH1 vaccine in newly diagnosed glioma. Indicated time point: week 11, during vaccination. Mutant IDH1 20-mer peptide, at 300 ug, made up each vaccine dose, with topical imiquimod. Repertoires were generated with immunoSEQ multiplex PCR, while TCRdb's copy carries only in-frame clones and drops some. Among around 25,000 clones listed, roughly 72% were seen once. The antigens these receptors bind are not known. Sequences were derived from peripheral blood mononuclear cells (PBMCs), sampled from a glioma patient whose treatment included an IDH1 peptide vaccine. These receptors all stem from a man aged 18 to 35 with glioma. Some clones in this sample may be carry-over from other donors' samples.

This clone showed up just a few times. This chain uses TRBV6-1 with TRBJ2-7; no clear D. CDR1 MNHNS and CDR2 SASEGT come from the germline V gene. With 5 bases removed from V and 3 bases from J, the gap between germline ends came to 2 bases. The CDR3 is made up of 10 amino acids. Written as DNA, the CDR3 is TGTGCCAGCAGTTACTACGAGCAGTACTTC. Translated, it gives CASSYYEQYF.

The chain is built from TRBV9 and TRBJ2-1; 15 bases are shared with TRBD2. There are 15 residues in the CDR3. Unmatched junction bases numbered 3, after V lost 3 bases and J lost 8 bases. CDR1 and CDR2 (germline): SGDLS, YYNGEE. CDR3 in DNA: TGTGCCAGCAGCGCTGGGACTAGCGGGAGGCATGAGCAGTTCTTC. It codes for CASSAGTSGRHEQFF.

The chain links TRBV19 to TRBJ1-5; no clear D. There are 14 residues in the CDR3. CDR1 and CDR2 (germline): LNHDA, SQIVND (reference sequence). V shed 8 bases and J shed 0 bases, with 11 bases lying between them. The CDR3 loop reads CASSGLDSNQPQHF. The CDR3, as DNA: TGTGCCAGTTCCGGACTAGATAGCAATCAGCCCCAGCATTTT.

The chain has TRBV4-2 and TRBJ2-7, with 7 nucleotides matching TRBD1. Trimming took 1 base from V and 2 from J; bases not matched to a gene: 5. Germline V gives CDR1 LGHNA, CDR2 YNFKEQ. The CDR3 has 15 amino acids. CDR3 DNA sequence: TGTGCCAGCAGCCAAGGGACAGGTTTAACCTACGAGCAGTACTTC. Translation: CASSQGTGLTYEQYF.

This chain uses TRBV9 with TRBJ2-7; 7 bases map to TRBD2. There are 17 residues in the CDR3. Germline values: CDR1 SGDLS, CDR2 YYNGEE. The V and J ends lost 1 base and 2 bases, in that order; junction bases with no gene match: 12. The CDR3 reads CASSVSAKASGTYEQYF. Written as DNA, the CDR3 is TGTGCCAGCAGCGTAAGCGCTAAGGCTAGCGGCACCTACGAGCAGTACTTC. The whole variable domain, remainder taken from reference TRBV9 and TRBJ2-7, is DSGVTQTPKHLITATGQRVTLRCSPRSGDLSVYWYQQSLDQGLQFLIQYYNGEERAKGNILERFSAQQFPDLHSELNLSSLELGDSALYFCASSVSAKASGTYEQYFGPGTRLTVT.

The CDR3, as DNA: TGCAGCGTTGGGAACAGGGCAAGGAAGGAGACCCAGTACTTC. This encodes CSVGNRARKETQYF. The chain carries TRBV29-1 and TRBJ2-5, with D possibly being TRBD1 (6 bases). Germline V gives CDR1 SQVTM, CDR2 ANQGSEA. CDR3 length: 14 amino acids. The V gene lost 4 bases and the J gene lost 5 bases, with 17 bases spanning the gap.

By sample share, this clone is medium-sized. The chain carries TRBV6-1 and TRBJ1-3; 7 nucleotides match TRBD1. This CDR3 spans 14 amino acids. The germline gives CDR1 MNHNS, CDR2 SASEGT. Unmatched junction bases numbered 6, after V lost 4 bases and J lost 6 bases. This chain's CDR3 is CASSAGTAVNTIYF. The CDR3 coding sequence is TGTGCCAGCAGTGCCGGGACAGCGGTAAACACCATATATTTT.

This sequence joins TRBV6-4 and TRBJ1-5, with D tentatively TRBD1 (6 bases). The CDR3 length is 15 residues. CDR1 and CDR2 (germline): MRHNA, SNTAGT. Deletions cut 3 bases from V and 5 bases from J, with 14 bases between. This CDR3 is CASSERGGEDQPQHF. The CDR3 DNA sequence: TGTGCCAGCAGTGAAAGGGGGGGGGAGGATCAGCCCCAGCATTTT.

This chain connects TRBV7-2 to TRBJ2-5; TRBD1 matches at 7 bases. CDR1 and CDR2 (germline): SGHTA, FQGNSA. The CDR3 is 16 residues long. After removal of 10 bases from V and 5 bases from J, the junction contained 19 bases not matched to a gene. The CDR3 reads CATKMAGTAFSETQYF. The CDR3 DNA reads TGTGCCACAAAGATGGCCGGGACAGCCTTTTCGGAGACCCAGTACTTC.

This sequence joins TRBV23-1 and TRBJ2-7, with D possibly being TRBD1 or TRBD2 (6 bases each). TRBV23-1 is reported as an ORF; its role is uncertain. The V gene lost 6 bases and the J gene lost 2 bases, with 14 bases spanning the gap. The CDR3 is 14 amino acids. CDR3 sequence: CASRLRGEAYEQYF. The DNA for the CDR3 is TGCGCCAGCAGATTAAGGGGGGAGGCCTACGAGCAGTACTTC.